This T cell receptor (beta chain) was sequenced during a study of CD4 T cells in relation to SARS-CoV-2 and coronaviruses. TCRdb's table, derived via immunoSEQ multiplex PCR, lists solely in-frame clones and lacks some. The repertoire holds approximately 40,000 clones, just over 75% seen once, with roughly 2.8% in the top ten. From germline, CDR1 is MNHNS and CDR2 SASEGT. This CDR3 contains 13 residues. The V end lost 3 bases, the J end lost 2 bases, and 7 bases lay between the germline ends. A note on this clone: Its antigen remains unknown.

V usage is TRBV6-1 and J usage is TRBJ2-5; unclear D gene. Sequencing was carried out using memory CD4+ T cells from PBMCs, cultured in vitro. The TCR originated in an adult with COVID-19. Here the CDR3 reads CASSDPAQETQYF. In nucleotides, the CDR3 is TGTGCCAGCAGTGATCCGGCTCAAGAGACCCAGTACTTC.